This T cell receptor (beta chain) came from a study of OX40 agonist ivuxolimab in advanced cancers. Study as a whole: The patients got ivuxolimab, which is an agonistic anti-OX40 (CD134) antibody. Patients were treated with intravenous ivuxolimab, dosed at 0.01 to 10 mg/kg and infused every 2 weeks.

On this clone itself: Its cognate antigen is unknown.

Unmatched junction bases numbered 11, after V lost 5 bases and J lost 8 bases. Germline CDR1 MDHEN, CDR2 SYDVKM. This CDR3 comprises 15 residues. Profiled with immunoSEQ multiplex PCR; TCRdb holds only in-frame clones, not every one. The sample lists 130,000 or so clones, about 94% occurring once. Study outcomes and limitations: The 0.1-3.0 mg/kg partial responders had among the lowest clonal expansion. More expanded clones were found, on average, in CD8+ than in CD4+ T cells.

This chain connects TRBV28 to TRBJ2-1, with TRBD2 matching over 8 bases. This clonotype was obtained from an adult with an advanced solid tumor such as melanoma, head and neck, liver or kidney cancer. Here the sequenced sample was CD4+ or CD8+ T cells sorted from blood, taken in a trial of the OX40 agonist ivuxolimab. DNA for the CDR3: TGTGCCAGCAGTCCGACGGGACTAGGTAGCTATGAGCAGTTCTTC. This encodes CASSPTGLGSYEQFF.